The sequence of this T cell receptor beta chain was determined in a study of patients and donors after allogeneic stem cell transplantation. The CDR3 contains 14 residues. V lost 2 bases, J lost 1 base, and 9 bases lay in between. Germline-derived CDR1 and CDR2 are SGHKS and YYEKEE (reference sequence). TCRdb re-called the RT-PCR reads through MiXCR, storing one row per CDR3 protein. The table includes roughly 880,000 distinct CDR3 sequences, around 17% detected once. In this sample, this clonotype turned up a few times. The sequencing sample was made of blood, either unsorted or a sorted T cell fraction (not recorded which). This clonotype was sampled from a human donor who was either an allogeneic HSCT recipient or a stem cell or donor lymphocyte infusion donor (not recorded which). It is not recorded whose cells these are; they may come from a transplant donor. This sequence joins TRBV5-5 and TRBJ1-2, with a possible D match to TRBD1 (5 bases). The CDR3: CASSFQGVNYGYTF. As DNA, the CDR3 is TGTGCCAGCAGCTTCCAAGGGGTTAACTATGGCTACACCTTC.